This TCR beta chain was captured in a study of PD-1 blockade in classical Hodgkin lymphoma. Findings of the study overall: The drivers behind the repertoire differences, possibly disease activity or prior therapy, remain undefined. Reported baseline diversity: healthy donors highest, relapsed/refractory patients lowest.

The method was immunoSEQ multiplex PCR; TCRdb's version includes in-frame clones alone and lacks a portion of them. In the table there are approximately 35,000 clones, around 94% of which are singletons. Worth noting for this clone: No antigen is known for it.

Noted time point: newly diagnosed, previously untreated cHL patient sample. The authors used newly diagnosed, untreated classical Hodgkin lymphoma PBMCs as comparison. The V end lost 0 bases, the J end lost 3 bases, and 11 bases lay between the germline ends. Germline CDR1 SGDLS, CDR2 YYNGEE. CDR3 length: 15 amino acids. J is TRBJ2-3 and V is TRBV9; no clear D. The source is a human donor with classical Hodgkin lymphoma. Sequenced material: peripheral blood mononuclear cells (PBMCs). CDR3 nucleotides: TGTGCCAGCAGCGTAGCCCCCTCGGAGACAGATACGCAGTATTTT. Residues: CASSVAPSETDTQYF.